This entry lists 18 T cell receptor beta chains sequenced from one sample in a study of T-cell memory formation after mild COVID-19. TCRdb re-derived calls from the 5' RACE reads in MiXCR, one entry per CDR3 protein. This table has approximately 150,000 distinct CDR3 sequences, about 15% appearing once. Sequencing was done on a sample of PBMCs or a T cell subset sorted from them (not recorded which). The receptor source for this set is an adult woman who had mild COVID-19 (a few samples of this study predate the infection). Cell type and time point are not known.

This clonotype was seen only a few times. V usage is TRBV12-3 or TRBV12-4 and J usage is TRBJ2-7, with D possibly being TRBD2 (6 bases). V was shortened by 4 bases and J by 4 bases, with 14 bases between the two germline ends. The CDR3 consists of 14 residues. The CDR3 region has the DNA TGTGCCAGCAGTTACCGGGACTCGGGGTACGAGCAGTACTTC. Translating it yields CASSYRDSGYEQYF.

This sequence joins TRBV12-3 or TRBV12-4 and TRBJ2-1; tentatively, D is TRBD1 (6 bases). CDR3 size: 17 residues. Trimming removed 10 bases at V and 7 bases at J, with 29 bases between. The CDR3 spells CATSFNPTGNFVNEQFF. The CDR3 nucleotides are TGTGCCACCTCCTTTAACCCCACAGGGAATTTCGTAAATGAGCAGTTCTTC.

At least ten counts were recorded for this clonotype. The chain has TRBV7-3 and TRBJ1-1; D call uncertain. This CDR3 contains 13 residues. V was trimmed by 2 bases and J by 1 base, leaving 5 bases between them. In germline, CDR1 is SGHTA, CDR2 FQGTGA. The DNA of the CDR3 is TGTGCCAGCAGCTTACAGGAGAACACTGAAGCTTTCTTT. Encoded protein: CASSLQENTEAFF.

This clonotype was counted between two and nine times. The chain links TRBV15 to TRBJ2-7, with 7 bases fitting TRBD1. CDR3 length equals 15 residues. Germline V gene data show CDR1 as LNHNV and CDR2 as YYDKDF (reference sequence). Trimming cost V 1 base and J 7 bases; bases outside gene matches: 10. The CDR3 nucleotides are TGTGCCACCAGCAGAGGACGGACAGGTCTCAAGGAGCAGTACTTC. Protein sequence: CATSRGRTGLKEQYF. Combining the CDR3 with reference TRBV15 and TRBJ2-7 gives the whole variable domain DAMVIQNPRYQVTQFGKPVTLSCSQTLNHNVMYWYQQKSSQAPKLLFHYYDKDFNNEADTPDNFQSRRPNTSFCFLDIRSPGLGDTAMYLCATSRGRTGLKEQYFGPGTRLTVT.

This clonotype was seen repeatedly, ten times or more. The CDR3 loop reads CASSQRDEQYF. In DNA form, the CDR3 reads TGTGCCAGCAGCCAACGTGACGAGCAGTACTTC. The chain links TRBV7-9 to TRBJ2-7, with D hard to call. The length of the CDR3 is 11 residues. Germline lookup yields CDR1 SEHNR and CDR2 FQNEAQ (reference sequence). Trimming shortened V by 5 bases and J by 5 bases, and 7 bases separated the two germline ends.

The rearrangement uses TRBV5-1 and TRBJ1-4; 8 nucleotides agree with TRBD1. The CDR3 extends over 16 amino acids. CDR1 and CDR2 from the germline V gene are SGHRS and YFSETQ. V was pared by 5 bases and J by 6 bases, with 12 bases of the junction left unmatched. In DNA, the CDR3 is TGCGCCAGCAGGTCGACAGGGGCGCATATGGATGAAAAACTGTTTTTT. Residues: CASRSTGAHMDEKLFF.

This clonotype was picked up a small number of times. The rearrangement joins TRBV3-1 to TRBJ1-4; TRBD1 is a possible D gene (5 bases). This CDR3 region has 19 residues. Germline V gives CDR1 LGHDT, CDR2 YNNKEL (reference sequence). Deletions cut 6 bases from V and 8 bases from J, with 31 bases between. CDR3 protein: CASSRVTDLLGEGKEKLFF. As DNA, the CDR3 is TGTGCCAGCAGTCGAGTCACCGACCTCTTGGGGGAGGGGAAGGAAAAACTGTTTTTT.

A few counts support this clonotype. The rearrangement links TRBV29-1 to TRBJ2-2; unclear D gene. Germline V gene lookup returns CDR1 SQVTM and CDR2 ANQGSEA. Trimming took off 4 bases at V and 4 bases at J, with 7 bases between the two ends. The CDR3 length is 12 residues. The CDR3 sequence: CSVGGSTGELFF. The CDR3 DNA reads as TGCAGCGTTGGCGGATCCACCGGGGAGCTGTTTTTT.

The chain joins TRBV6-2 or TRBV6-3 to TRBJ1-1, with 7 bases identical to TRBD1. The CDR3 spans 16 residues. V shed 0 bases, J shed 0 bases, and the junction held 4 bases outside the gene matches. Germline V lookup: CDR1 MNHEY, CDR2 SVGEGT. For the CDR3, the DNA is TGTGCCAGCAGTTACTCACAGGGGCTAGTGAACACTGAAGCTTTCTTT. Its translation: CASSYSQGLVNTEAFF.

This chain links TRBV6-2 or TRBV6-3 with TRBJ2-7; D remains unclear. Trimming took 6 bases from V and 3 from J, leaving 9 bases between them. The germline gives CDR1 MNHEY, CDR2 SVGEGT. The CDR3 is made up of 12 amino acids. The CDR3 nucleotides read TGTGCCAGCAGCCGGAACAGCTACGAGCAGTACGTC. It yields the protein CASSRNSYEQYV.

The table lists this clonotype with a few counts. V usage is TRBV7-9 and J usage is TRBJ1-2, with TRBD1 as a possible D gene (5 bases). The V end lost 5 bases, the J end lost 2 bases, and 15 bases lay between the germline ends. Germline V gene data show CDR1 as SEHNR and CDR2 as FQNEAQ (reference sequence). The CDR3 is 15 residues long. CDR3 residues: CASSPPGGGNYGYTF. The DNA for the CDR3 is TGTGCCAGCAGCCCTCCGGGGGGAGGCAACTATGGCTACACCTTC.

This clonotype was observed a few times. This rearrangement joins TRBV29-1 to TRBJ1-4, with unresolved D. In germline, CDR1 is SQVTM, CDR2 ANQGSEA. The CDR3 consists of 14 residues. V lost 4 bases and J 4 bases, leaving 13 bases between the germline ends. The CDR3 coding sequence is TGCAGCGTTGGGTTCGCAGTCTATAATGAAAAACTGTTTTTT. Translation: CSVGFAVYNEKLFF.

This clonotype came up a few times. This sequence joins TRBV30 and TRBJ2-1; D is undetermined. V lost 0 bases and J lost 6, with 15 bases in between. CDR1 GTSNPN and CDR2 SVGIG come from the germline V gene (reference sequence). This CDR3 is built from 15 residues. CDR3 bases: TGTGCCTGGAGTGTCCTTCCTCTATCCCCCAATGAGCAGTTCTTC. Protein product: CAWSVLPLSPNEQFF. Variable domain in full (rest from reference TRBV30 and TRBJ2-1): SQTIHQWPATLVQPVGSPLSLECTVEGTSNPNLYWYRQAAGRGLQLLFYSVGIGQISSEVPQNLSASRPQDRQFILSSKKLLLSDSGFYLCAWSVLPLSPNEQFFGPGTRLTVL.

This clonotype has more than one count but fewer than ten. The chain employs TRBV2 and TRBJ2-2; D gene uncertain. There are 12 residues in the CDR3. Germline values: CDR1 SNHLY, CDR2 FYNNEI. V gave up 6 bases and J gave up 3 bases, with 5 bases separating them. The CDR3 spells CASRLHTGELFF. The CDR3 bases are TGTGCCAGCAGACTTCACACCGGGGAGCTGTTTTTT.

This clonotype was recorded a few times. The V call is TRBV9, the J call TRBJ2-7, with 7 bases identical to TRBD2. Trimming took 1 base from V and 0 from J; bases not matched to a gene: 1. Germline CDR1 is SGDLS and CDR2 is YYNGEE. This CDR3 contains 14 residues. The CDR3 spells CASSVSGVSYEQYF. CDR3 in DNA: TGTGCCAGCAGCGTAAGCGGGGTCTCCTACGAGCAGTACTTC.

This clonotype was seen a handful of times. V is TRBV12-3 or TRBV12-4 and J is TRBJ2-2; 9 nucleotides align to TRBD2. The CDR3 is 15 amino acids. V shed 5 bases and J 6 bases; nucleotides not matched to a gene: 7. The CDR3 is CASSPGLANAGELFF. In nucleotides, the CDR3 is TGTGCCAGCAGTCCGGGACTAGCAAACGCCGGGGAGCTGTTTTTT.

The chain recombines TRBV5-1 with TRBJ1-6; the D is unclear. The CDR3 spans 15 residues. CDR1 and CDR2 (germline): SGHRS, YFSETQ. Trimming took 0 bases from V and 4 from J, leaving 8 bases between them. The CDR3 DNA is TGCGCCAGCAGCTTGGAAGTCGGTTATAATTCACCCCTCCACTTT. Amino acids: CASSLEVGYNSPLHF.

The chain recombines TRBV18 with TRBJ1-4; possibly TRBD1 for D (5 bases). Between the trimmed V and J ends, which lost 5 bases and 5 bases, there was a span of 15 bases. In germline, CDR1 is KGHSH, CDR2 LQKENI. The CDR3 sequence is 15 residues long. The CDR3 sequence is CASSSSKGPNEKLFF. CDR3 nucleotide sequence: TGTGCCAGCTCATCCTCGAAGGGACCAAATGAAAAACTGTTTTTT.